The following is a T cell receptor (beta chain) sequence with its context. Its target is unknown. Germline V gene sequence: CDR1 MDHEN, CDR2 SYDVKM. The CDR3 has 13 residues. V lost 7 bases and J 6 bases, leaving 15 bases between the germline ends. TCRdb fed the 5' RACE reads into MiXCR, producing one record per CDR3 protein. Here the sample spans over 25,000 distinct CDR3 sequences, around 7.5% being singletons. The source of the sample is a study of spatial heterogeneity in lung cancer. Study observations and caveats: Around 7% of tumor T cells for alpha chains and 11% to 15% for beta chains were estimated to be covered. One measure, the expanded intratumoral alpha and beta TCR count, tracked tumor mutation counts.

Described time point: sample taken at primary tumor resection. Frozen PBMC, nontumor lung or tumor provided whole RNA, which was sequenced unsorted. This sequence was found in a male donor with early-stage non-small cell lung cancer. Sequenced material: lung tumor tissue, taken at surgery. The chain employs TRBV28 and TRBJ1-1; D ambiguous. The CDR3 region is CASIEGFLAEAFF. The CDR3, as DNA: TGTGCCAGCATTGAGGGCTTTCTGGCTGAAGCTTTCTTT.